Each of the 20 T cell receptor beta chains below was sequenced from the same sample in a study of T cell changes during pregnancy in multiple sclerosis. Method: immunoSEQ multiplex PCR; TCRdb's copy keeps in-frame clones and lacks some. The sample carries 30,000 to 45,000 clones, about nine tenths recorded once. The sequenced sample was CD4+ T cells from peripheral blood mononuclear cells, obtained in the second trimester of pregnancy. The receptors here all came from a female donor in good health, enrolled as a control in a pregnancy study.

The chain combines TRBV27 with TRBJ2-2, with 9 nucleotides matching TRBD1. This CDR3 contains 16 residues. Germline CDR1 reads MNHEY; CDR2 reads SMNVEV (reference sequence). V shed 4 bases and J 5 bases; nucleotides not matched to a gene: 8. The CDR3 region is CASSSVTGTGTGELFF. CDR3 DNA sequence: TGTGCCAGCAGTTCAGTAACCGGGACAGGGACCGGGGAGCTGTTTTTT.

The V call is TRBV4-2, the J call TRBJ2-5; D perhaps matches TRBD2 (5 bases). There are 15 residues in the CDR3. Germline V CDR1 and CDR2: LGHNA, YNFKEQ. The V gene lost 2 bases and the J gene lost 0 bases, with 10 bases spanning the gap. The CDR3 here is CASSQPDSDQETQYF. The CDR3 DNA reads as TGTGCCAGCAGCCAACCGGATAGCGACCAAGAGACCCAGTACTTC.

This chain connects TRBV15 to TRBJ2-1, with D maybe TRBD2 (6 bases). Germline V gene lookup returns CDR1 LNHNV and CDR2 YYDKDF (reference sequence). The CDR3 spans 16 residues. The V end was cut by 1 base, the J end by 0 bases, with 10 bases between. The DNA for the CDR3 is TGTGCCACCAGCAGAGTGGCGGGACCCTCCTACAATGAGCAGTTCTTC. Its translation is CATSRVAGPSYNEQFF. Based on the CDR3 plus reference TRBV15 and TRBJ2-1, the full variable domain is DAMVIQNPRYQVTQFGKPVTLSCSQTLNHNVMYWYQQKSSQAPKLLFHYYDKDFNNEADTPDNFQSRRPNTSFCFLDIRSPGLGDTAMYLCATSRVAGPSYNEQFFGPGTRLTVL.

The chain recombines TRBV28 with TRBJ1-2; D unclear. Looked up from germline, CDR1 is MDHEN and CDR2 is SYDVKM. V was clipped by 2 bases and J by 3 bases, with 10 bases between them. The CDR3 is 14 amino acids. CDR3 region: CASSLAGGYYGYTF. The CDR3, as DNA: TGTGCCAGCAGTTTAGCGGGCGGCTACTATGGCTACACCTTC.

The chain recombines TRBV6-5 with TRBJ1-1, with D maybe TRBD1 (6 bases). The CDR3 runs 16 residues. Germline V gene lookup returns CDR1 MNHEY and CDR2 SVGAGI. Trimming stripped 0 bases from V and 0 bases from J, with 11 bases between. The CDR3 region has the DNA TGTGCCAGCAGTTACTCGGGGGGGGCAGTGAACACTGAAGCTTTCTTT. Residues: CASSYSGGAVNTEAFF.

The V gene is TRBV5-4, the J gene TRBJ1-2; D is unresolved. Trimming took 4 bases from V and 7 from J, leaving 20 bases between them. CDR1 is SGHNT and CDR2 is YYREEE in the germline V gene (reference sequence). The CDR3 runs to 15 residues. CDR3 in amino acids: CASSRGPRTLGGYTF. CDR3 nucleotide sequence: TGTGCCAGCAGCAGAGGGCCCAGGACTCTCGGTGGCTACACCTTC.

The CDR3 spells CASSVDFGGGPRNEQFF. The CDR3 DNA reads TGTGCCAGCAGCGTAGATTTTGGGGGGGGGCCCCGGAATGAGCAGTTCTTC. This chain links TRBV9 with TRBJ2-1, with D possibly TRBD2 on 7 matching bases. V lost 0 bases, J lost 7 bases, and 20 bases lay in between. The germline CDR1 and CDR2 sequences are SGDLS and YYNGEE. The CDR3 covers 17 residues. Full variable domain (rest looked up from reference TRBV9 and TRBJ2-1): DSGVTQTPKHLITATGQRVTLRCSPRSGDLSVYWYQQSLDQGLQFLIQYYNGEERAKGNILERFSAQQFPDLHSELNLSSLELGDSALYFCASSVDFGGGPRNEQFFGPGTRLTVL.

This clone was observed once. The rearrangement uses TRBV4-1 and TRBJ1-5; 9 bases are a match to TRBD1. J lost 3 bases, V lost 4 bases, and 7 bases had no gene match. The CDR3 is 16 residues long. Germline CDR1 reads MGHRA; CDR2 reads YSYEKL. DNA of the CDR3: TGCGCCAGCAGCCCAAGACAGGGGGTGGTCAATCAGCCCCAGCATTTT. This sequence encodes CASSPRQGVVNQPQHF.

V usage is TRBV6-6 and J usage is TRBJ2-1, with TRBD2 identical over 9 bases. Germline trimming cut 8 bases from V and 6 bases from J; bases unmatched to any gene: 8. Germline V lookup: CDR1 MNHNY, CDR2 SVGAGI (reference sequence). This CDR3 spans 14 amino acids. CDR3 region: CASWTSATLNEQFF. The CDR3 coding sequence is TGTGCCAGCTGGACTAGCGCGACCCTCAATGAGCAGTTCTTC.

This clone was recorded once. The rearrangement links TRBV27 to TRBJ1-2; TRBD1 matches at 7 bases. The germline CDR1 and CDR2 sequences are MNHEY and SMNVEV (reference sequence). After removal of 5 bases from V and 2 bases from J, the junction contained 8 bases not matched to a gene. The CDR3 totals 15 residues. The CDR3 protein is CASSPNEGANYGYTF. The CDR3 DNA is TGTGCCAGCAGTCCCAATGAGGGGGCGAACTATGGCTACACCTTC.

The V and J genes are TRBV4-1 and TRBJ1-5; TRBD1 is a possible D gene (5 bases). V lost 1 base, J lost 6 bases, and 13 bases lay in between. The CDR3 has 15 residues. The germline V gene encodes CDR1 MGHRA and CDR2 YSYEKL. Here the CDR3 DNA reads TGCGCCAGCAGCCAAGTATGGACAACGATTCAGCCCCAGCATTTT. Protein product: CASSQVWTTIQPQHF.

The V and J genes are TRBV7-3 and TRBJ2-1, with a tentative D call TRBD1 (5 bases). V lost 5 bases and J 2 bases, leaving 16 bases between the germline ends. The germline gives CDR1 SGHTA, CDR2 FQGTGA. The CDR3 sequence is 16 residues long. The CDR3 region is CASSHKGKLPYNEQFF. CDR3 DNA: TGTGCCAGCAGCCATAAGGGGAAGTTACCCTACAATGAGCAGTTCTTC.

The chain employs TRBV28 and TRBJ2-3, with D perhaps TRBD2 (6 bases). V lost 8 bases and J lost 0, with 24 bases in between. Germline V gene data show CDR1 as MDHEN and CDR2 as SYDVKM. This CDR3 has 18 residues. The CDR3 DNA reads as TGTGCCAGCTACTTCCGGGCTAGCGCTAACCCTAGCACAGATACGCAGTATTTT. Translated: CASYFRASANPSTDTQYF.

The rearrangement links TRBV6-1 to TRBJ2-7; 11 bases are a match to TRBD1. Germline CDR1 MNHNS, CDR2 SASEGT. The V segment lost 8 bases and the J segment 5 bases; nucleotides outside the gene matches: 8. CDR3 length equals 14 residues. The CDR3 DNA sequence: TGTGCCAGCTTCAGGGACAGGGGGGATAACGAGCAGTACTTC. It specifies CASFRDRGDNEQYF.

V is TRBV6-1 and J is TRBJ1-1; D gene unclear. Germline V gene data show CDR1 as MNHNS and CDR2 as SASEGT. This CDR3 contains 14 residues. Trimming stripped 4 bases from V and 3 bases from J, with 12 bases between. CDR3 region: CASSGETVYTEAFF. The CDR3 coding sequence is TGTGCCAGCAGTGGGGAGACGGTTTACACTGAAGCTTTCTTT.

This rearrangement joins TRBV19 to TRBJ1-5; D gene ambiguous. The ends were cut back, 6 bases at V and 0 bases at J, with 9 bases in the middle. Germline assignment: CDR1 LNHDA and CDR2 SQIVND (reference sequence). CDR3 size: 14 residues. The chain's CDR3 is CASSLPYSNQPQHF. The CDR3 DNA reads TGTGCCAGTAGCCTCCCCTATAGCAATCAGCCCCAGCATTTT.

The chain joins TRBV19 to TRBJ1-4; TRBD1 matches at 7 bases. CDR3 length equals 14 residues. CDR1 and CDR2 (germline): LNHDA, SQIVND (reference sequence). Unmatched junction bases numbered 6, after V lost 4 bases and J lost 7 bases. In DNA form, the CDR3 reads TGTGCCAGTAGTACCCCAGGGGGAGGTGAAAAACTGTTTTTT. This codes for CASSTPGGGEKLFF.

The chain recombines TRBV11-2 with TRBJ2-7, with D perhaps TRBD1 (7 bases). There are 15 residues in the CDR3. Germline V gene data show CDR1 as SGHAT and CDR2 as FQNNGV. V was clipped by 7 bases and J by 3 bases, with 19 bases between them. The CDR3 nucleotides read TGTGCCAGCACCCGCGCGGGGACAGTCCTCTACGAGCAGTACTTC. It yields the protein CASTRAGTVLYEQYF. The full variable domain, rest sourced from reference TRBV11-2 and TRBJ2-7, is EAGVAQSPRYKIIEKRQSVAFWCNPISGHATLYWYQQILGQGPKLLIQFQNNGVVDDSQLPKDRFSAERLKGVDSTLKIQPAKLEDSAVYLCASTRAGTVLYEQYFGPGTRLTVT.

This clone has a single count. The CDR3, as DNA: TGTGCCAGCAGCTTGAGGGAGAATCAGCCCCAGCATTTT. It encodes CASSLRENQPQHF. The chain couples TRBV7-9 to TRBJ1-5; unclear D gene. Between the trimmed V and J ends, which lost 3 bases and 4 bases, there was a span of 7 bases. CDR1 is SEHNR and CDR2 is FQNEAQ in the germline V gene (reference sequence). There are 13 residues in the CDR3.

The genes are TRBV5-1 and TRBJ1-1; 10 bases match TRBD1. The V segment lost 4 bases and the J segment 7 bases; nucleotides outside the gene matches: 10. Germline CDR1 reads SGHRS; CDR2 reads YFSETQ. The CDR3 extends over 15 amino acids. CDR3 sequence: CASSDRTGGTVEAFF. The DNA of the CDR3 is TGCGCCAGCAGCGACCGGACAGGGGGAACGGTTGAAGCTTTCTTT.